In its sample, the clone carrying this TCR beta chain was seen a few times. This record comes from a study of T cells after yellow fever vaccination. TCRdb used MiXCR to reprocess the 5' RACE reads, holding one entry per CDR3 protein. Of 200,000 to 300,000 distinct CDR3 sequences in the sample, 10% to 15% are singletons; the top ten hold about 0.51%. Germline CDR1 DFQATT, CDR2 SNEGSKA (reference sequence). The J segment lost 5 bases and the V segment lost 8 bases, leaving 8 bases of the junction unmatched. The CDR3 is 13 residues long. The receptor was derived from a young man who received the YFV17D yellow fever vaccine. This material consisted of CD4+ T cells sorted from PBMCs, taken 45 days after the yellow fever booster vaccination. This chain links TRBV20-1 with TRBJ2-5; 10 nucleotides agree with TRBD1. CDR3 protein: CSLSGTGEETQYF. CDR3 nucleotide sequence: TGCAGTCTCTCCGGGACAGGGGAGGAGACCCAGTACTTC.